These 7 T cell receptor beta chains were all obtained from the same sample, sequenced in a study of CD8 T cells in ankylosing spondylitis. TCRdb reprocessed the 5' RACE reads with MiXCR, giving one entry per CDR3 protein. In the table there are 130,000 to 150,000 distinct CDR3 sequences, 7% to 10% of which are singletons. Material: synovial fluid, either unsorted or a sorted T cell fraction (not recorded which). The receptor set was obtained from a male donor with ankylosing spondylitis.

This chain links TRBV24-1 with TRBJ2-3; TRBD2 might be the D (5 bases). Trimming took 7 bases from V and 0 from J, leaving 16 bases between them. The CDR3 runs to 16 residues. The germline gives CDR1 KGHDR, CDR2 SFDVKD. CDR3 coding DNA: TGTGCCACCAGCGCCGGACCGGGGTCTAGCACAGATACGCAGTATTTT. It is translated as CATSAGPGSSTDTQYF.

Comments on this clonotype: At one boundary the junction diverges from the germline segment, which might be a read error. V is TRBV5-1 and J is TRBJ2-7; weak D call: TRBD1 (6 bases). This CDR3 comprises 14 residues. The germline V gene has CDR1 SGHRS and CDR2 YFSETQ. The CDR3 here is CATSPGQPNFEQYF. CDR3 nucleotide sequence: TGCGCCACCAGCCCGGGACAACCAAACTTCGAGCAGTACTTC.

This clonotype occurred many times. The chain has TRBV6-5 and TRBJ1-4; the match to TRBD1 covers 7 bases. The CDR3 runs 14 residues. V lost 4 bases, J lost 7 bases, and 6 bases stayed unmatched. Germline-derived CDR1 and CDR2 are MNHEY and SVGAGI. The CDR3 loop reads CASSLGQTPEKLFF. For the CDR3, the DNA is TGTGCCAGCAGTTTGGGACAGACCCCTGAAAAACTGTTTTTT.

This sequence joins TRBV20-1 and TRBJ2-1; TRBD2 matches 7 bases. The length of the CDR3 is 16 residues. With 3 bases clipped from V and 2 bases from J, the junction kept 10 bases outside the gene matches. Germline V gene data show CDR1 as DFQATT and CDR2 as SNEGSKA (reference sequence). The CDR3, as DNA: TGCAGTGCTAGTTCACTCGGCGGGAGAACCTACAATGAGCAGTTCTTC. Its translation is CSASSLGGRTYNEQFF.

In this sample, this clonotype turned up many times. The V call is TRBV12-3 or TRBV12-4, the J call TRBJ2-1; tentative D call: TRBD2 (5 bases). Trimming cost V 4 bases and J 8 bases, with 15 bases left between them. The CDR3 loop spans 14 amino acids. The CDR3 nucleotides are TGTGCCAGCAGTTACGCCCAAGGTAGCGATGAGCAGTTCTTC. Encoded protein: CASSYAQGSDEQFF.

This clonotype was seen many times. V is TRBV12-3 or TRBV12-4 and J is TRBJ2-7; D gene uncertain. This CDR3 has 14 residues. Trimming took off 6 bases at V and 6 bases at J, with 18 bases between the two ends. The CDR3 is CASSPGFKVLEQYF. CDR3 DNA sequence: TGTGCCAGCAGCCCCGGATTCAAAGTACTCGAGCAGTACTTC.

The sample holds many counts of this clonotype. J is TRBJ2-1 and V is TRBV5-1; 10 bases are a match to TRBD2. Germline CDR1 SGHRS, CDR2 YFSETQ. J gave up 2 bases and V 5 bases, and 4 bases lay outside the gene matches. CDR3 length equals 15 residues. The CDR3 sequence is CASRSSGGAYNEQFF. The CDR3 nucleotides read TGCGCCAGCAGATCAAGCGGGGGGGCCTACAATGAGCAGTTCTTC. Together with reference TRBV5-1 and TRBJ2-1, the CDR3 gives the full variable domain: KAGVTQTPRYLIKTRGQQVTLSCSPISGHRSVSWYQQTPGQGLQFLFEYFSETQRNKGNFPGRFSGRQFSNSRSEMNVSTLELGDSALYLCASRSSGGAYNEQFFGPGTRLTVL.